The next 31 T cell receptor beta chains were all read from a single sample in a study of T cell clonality in common variable immunodeficiency. Study outcomes and limitations: In common variable immunodeficiency, TCR beta chains reportedly carried fewer deletions and N-nucleotide insertions.

The data were produced by immunoSEQ multiplex PCR, yet TCRdb's version contains in-frame clones alone and is incomplete. The sample yields around 2,700 clones, without any singletons. Their antigen targets remain unknown. The sequenced sample consisted of peripheral blood mononuclear cells. The receptors were gathered from a human donor with common variable immunodeficiency.

This clone appeared many times. The read ends 3 residues before the CDR3 terminus; that terminus is restored from the germline J gene. The chain recombines TRBV2 with TRBJ2-3; D is undetermined. Trimming pared 4 bases from V and 0 bases from J, leaving 8 bases between. CDR3 length: 14 residues. In germline, CDR1 is SNHLY, CDR2 FYNNEI. The sequenced part of the CDR3 DNA is TGTGCCAGCAGTGTTGTCTCTAGCACAGATACG. Its translation is CASSVVSSTDT. The whole CDR3 region reads CASSVVSSTDTQYF. Full variable domain (rest looked up from reference TRBV2 and TRBJ2-3): EPEVTQTPSHQVTQMGQEVILRCVPISNHLYFYWYRQILGQKVEFLVSFYNNEISEKSEIFDDQFSVERPDGSNFTLKIRSTKLEDSAMYFCASSVVSSTDTQYFGPGTRLTVL.

This clone is medium-sized in the sample. The read ends 3 residues before the CDR3 terminus; that terminus is restored from the germline J gene. J is TRBJ2-3 and V is TRBV18, with 9 nucleotides matching TRBD1. Looked up from germline, CDR1 is KGHSH and CDR2 is LQKENI. The CDR3 loop spans 16 amino acids. V dropped 1 base and J dropped 2; count of bases not matched to a gene: 4. CDR3 sequence: CASSPRTGAPTDTQYF. Partial CDR3 DNA: TGTGCCAGCTCACCACGGACAGGGGCCCCCACAGATACG.

In this sample, this clone is medium-sized. Read sequence stops 3 residues before the CDR3 end, and the germline J gene provides the missing end. The chain is built from TRBV20-1 and TRBJ2-1; 7 bases align to TRBD2. CDR1 and CDR2 (germline): DFQATT, SNEGSKA (reference sequence). This CDR3 is 16 amino acids long. J was trimmed by 3 bases and V by 5 bases; bases with no gene match: 13. The sequenced CDR3 bases are TGCAGTGCTGACCGACTAGTGGGGGGGTTCTACAATGAG. Amino acids: CSADRLVGGFYNE. The whole CDR3 is CSADRLVGGFYNEQFF.

This clone is medium-sized. The CDR3 end lies 3 residues beyond the end of the read and is filled in from the germline J gene. This chain links TRBV29-1 with TRBJ2-2, with D perhaps TRBD1 (5 bases). V lost 4 bases and J 0 bases, leaving 12 bases between the germline ends. This CDR3 contains 15 residues. Germline CDR1 reads SQVTM; CDR2 reads ANQGSEA. The part of the CDR3 DNA that was read is TGCAGCGTTGTAGGGTCGACAGCGAACACCGGGGAG. Translating gives CSVVGSTANTGE. The full CDR3 protein is CSVVGSTANTGELFF.

This clone has a count of ten or more. Read coverage stops 3 residues before the CDR3 terminus; the germline J gene supplies the remainder. This rearrangement joins TRBV6-2 or TRBV6-3 to TRBJ2-7, with TRBD2 matching 7 bases. V gave up 6 bases and J gave up 0 bases; unmatched junction bases: 8. CDR1 is MNHEY and CDR2 is SVGEGT in the germline V gene. The CDR3 consists of 15 residues. Partial CDR3 DNA: TGTGCCAGCAGACTAAGCGGGGTGGGCTCCTACGAG. Its protein is CASRLSGVGSYE. The CDR3 as a whole reads CASRLSGVGSYEQYF.

This clone was observed many times. The CDR3 end falls 3 residues outside the read, so it is completed with the germline J gene. The gene calls are TRBV5-6 and TRBJ1-2; 7 positions agree with TRBD1. J was trimmed by 4 bases and V by 3 bases; bases with no gene match: 9. Looked up from germline, CDR1 is SGHDT and CDR2 is YYEEEE. This CDR3 is 15 amino acids long. The part of the CDR3 DNA that was read is TGTGCCAGCAGCTCCGACAGGGAATGGGGCTATGGC. This sequence encodes CASSSDREWGYG. The full-length CDR3 reads as CASSSDREWGYGYTF.

About this clone itself: The CDR3 is cut off 3 residues early in the read; its end comes from the germline J gene. The chain uses TRBV5-1 and TRBJ2-1; D possibly corresponds to TRBD1 (5 bases). Trimming cost V 4 bases and J 5 bases, with 16 bases left between them. CDR1 and CDR2 (germline): SGHRS, YFSETQ. This CDR3 has 15 amino acids. CDR3 DNA (partial): TGCGCCAGCAGCCCACTTGTTGGCAGGGACAATGAG. It codes for CASSPLVGRDNE. The CDR3 in full is CASSPLVGRDNEQFF.

This clone counts as medium-sized. The CDR3 end falls 3 residues outside the read, so it is completed with the germline J gene. This sequence joins TRBV11-2 and TRBJ2-3, with TRBD2 matching over 11 bases. The V and J ends lost 7 bases and 2 bases, in that order; junction bases with no gene match: 5. CDR3 length: 15 residues. Germline V gene data show CDR1 as SGHAT and CDR2 as FQNNGV. This CDR3 is CASKPSGGHTDTQYF. The sequenced part of the CDR3 DNA is TGTGCCAGCAAACCTAGCGGGGGGCACACAGATACG.

This clone is deemed medium-sized. Coverage ceases 3 residues before the CDR3 finishes, and the germline J gene fills in the end. This rearrangement joins TRBV20-1 to TRBJ1-2; D may be TRBD1 (6 bases). Germline loops: CDR1 DFQATT, CDR2 SNEGSKA (reference sequence). Trimming took off 6 bases at V and 2 bases at J, with 16 bases between the two ends. The CDR3 has 14 amino acids. CDR3 DNA (partial): TGCAGTGCCCTGAACAGGGTGGCCAACTATGGC. The encoded protein is CSALNRVANYG. The entire CDR3 is CSALNRVANYGYTF.

This clone is deemed medium-sized. The read is 3 residues too short to cover the CDR3 end, so that end is filled in from the germline J gene. The chain combines TRBV7-3 with TRBJ2-7; D might be TRBD2 (5 bases). The CDR3 spans 15 residues. The V end lost 5 bases, the J end lost 6 bases, and 20 bases lay between the germline ends. In germline, CDR1 is SGHTA, CDR2 FQGTGA. The DNA read from the CDR3 is TGTGCCAGCAGCCCTAGTACTAGTTCGACGAGCGAG. It codes for CASSPSTSSTSE. The CDR3 in full is CASSPSTSSTSEQYF.

This clone came up a few times. The read terminates 3 residues before the CDR3 end, so the remaining end is supplied by the germline J gene. This chain joins TRBV7-9 and TRBJ1-2; possible D gene TRBD1, 6 bases. Trimming cost V 1 base and J 6 bases, with 15 bases left between them. The CDR3 is 15 amino acids. The germline V gene encodes CDR1 SEHNR and CDR2 FQNEAQ (reference sequence). This CDR3 is CASSLVRGAQDGYTF. Incomplete CDR3 DNA: TGTGCCAGCAGCTTAGTACGGGGGGCGCAGGATGGC.

This clone is deemed medium-sized. The read terminates 3 residues before the CDR3 end, so the remaining end is supplied by the germline J gene. The chain has TRBV18 and TRBJ1-2; D uncertain. This CDR3 spans 14 amino acids. In germline, CDR1 is KGHSH, CDR2 LQKENI. Trimming left V 0 bases short and J 3 bases short, with 8 bases between. CDR3 DNA, as far as it was read: TGTGCCAGCTCACCACCAAACCGCGACTATGGC. Protein: CASSPPNRDYG. The entire CDR3 protein is CASSPPNRDYGYTF.

This clone rates as medium-sized. The CDR3 end lies 3 residues beyond the end of the read and is filled in from the germline J gene. The V call is TRBV2, the J call TRBJ2-4, with a weak D call TRBD1 (5 bases). The CDR3 length is 14 residues. CDR1 is SNHLY, CDR2 FYNNEI, per germline. Trimming removed 4 bases from V and 6 bases from J, with 13 bases in between. The CDR3 DNA, read in part, is TGTGCCAGCAGTGGGTGGCAGGGTGGAAACATT. Its translation is CASSGWQGGNI. The entire CDR3 protein is CASSGWQGGNIQYF.

This clone is categorized as medium-sized (0.01 to 0.1%). From the germline J gene comes the end of the CDR3, since the read stops 3 residues before it. The chain links TRBV2 to TRBJ1-2; 7 bases align to TRBD1. This CDR3 is built from 16 residues. Germline-derived CDR1 and CDR2 are SNHLY and FYNNEI. CDR3 bases read: TGTGCCAGCAGTGAAGCGAGAACAGGGGCGCATTCGGGC. The encoded protein is CASSEARTGAHSG. The CDR3 as a whole reads CASSEARTGAHSGYTF.

By share of the sample, this clone is medium-sized. The read terminates 3 residues before the CDR3 end, so the remaining end is supplied by the germline J gene. The chain combines TRBV19 with TRBJ2-7, with 9 bases aligning to TRBD1. The CDR3 has 14 amino acids. Germline trimming cut 3 bases from V and 5 bases from J; bases unmatched to any gene: 5. Per the germline V gene, CDR1 is LNHDA and CDR2 is SQIVND (reference sequence). The CDR3 spells CASSIGTGPNEQYF. The sequenced part of the CDR3 DNA is TGTGCCAGTAGTATCGGGACAGGGCCCAACGAG.

This clone has only a few counts. The read gets to within 3 residues of the CDR3 end, and the germline J gene fills in the rest. The chain recombines TRBV7-8 with TRBJ2-5; D call uncertain. Germline V lookup: CDR1 SGHVS, CDR2 FQNEAQ. V dropped 6 bases and J dropped 4 bases, with 12 bases sitting between them. The CDR3 has 13 amino acids. CDR3 amino acids: CASSVGFRETQYF. The part of the CDR3 DNA that was read is TGTGCCAGCAGTGTAGGGTTTAGAGAGACC.

The CDR3 bases that were read are TGTGCCAGCAGTGAGGCGGGGGAAGAGACC. Encoded protein: CASSEAGEET. The full CDR3 protein is CASSEAGEETQYF. The chain is built from TRBV2 and TRBJ2-5, with 7 bases lining up with TRBD2. The read halts 3 residues ahead of the CDR3 end, with the missing end drawn from the germline J gene. This CDR3 is built from 13 residues. Unmatched junction bases numbered 1, after V lost 3 bases and J lost 3 bases. In germline, CDR1 is SNHLY, CDR2 FYNNEI.

This clone is termed medium-sized (0.01 to 0.1%). The CDR3 end lies 3 residues beyond the end of the read and is filled in from the germline J gene. This sequence joins TRBV20-1 and TRBJ1-2, with D perhaps TRBD1 (5 bases). CDR3 length equals 14 residues. Germline CDR1 reads DFQATT; CDR2 reads SNEGSKA (reference sequence). V was trimmed by 1 base and J by 4 bases, leaving 13 bases between them. The sequenced CDR3 bases are TGCAGTGCTAGAGGCCGACGGGACTCCTATGGC. It encodes CSARGRRDSYG. The entire CDR3 reads CSARGRRDSYGYTF.

This clone was seen at least ten times. The CDR3 DNA, read in part, is TGTGCCAGCAGCGCGGGGACTAGCGGCCGGGGAGAGACC. Amino acids: CASSAGTSGRGET. From start to end, the CDR3 is CASSAGTSGRGETQYF. This sequence joins TRBV9 and TRBJ2-5; 11 bases fit TRBD2. The read falls 3 residues short of the CDR3 end, and the missing part is taken from the germline J gene. The J segment lost 4 bases and the V segment lost 3 bases, leaving 8 bases of the junction unmatched. Germline V CDR1 and CDR2: SGDLS, YYNGEE. The CDR3 is made up of 16 amino acids.

Note on this clone: One junction end does not reproduce the germline sequence, and a read error may be involved. The read ends 3 residues before the CDR3 terminus; that terminus is restored from the germline J gene. The rearrangement joins TRBV7-7 to TRBJ2-5; 13 bases agree with TRBD2. The CDR3 has 16 residues. CDR1 SSHAT and CDR2 FNYEAQ come from the germline V gene (reference sequence). The CDR3 reads CASSLGLAGAQETQYF. The sequenced CDR3 bases are TGTGCTAGCAGCTTAGGACTAGCGGGGGCACAAGAGACC.

This clone is labeled as medium-sized. Read coverage stops 3 residues before the CDR3 terminus; the germline J gene supplies the remainder. This chain joins TRBV2 and TRBJ1-4; 8 nucleotides agree with TRBD1. Germline CDR1 and CDR2: SNHLY and FYNNEI. Losses at the gene ends were 6 bases for V and 5 bases for J; bases not matched to a gene: 5. This CDR3 region has 14 residues. The sequenced CDR3 bases are TGTGCCAGCAGCTGGACAGGGCCGAATGAAAAA. Protein sequence: CASSWTGPNEK. The full CDR3 sequence reads CASSWTGPNEKLFF.

By frequency in the sample, this clone is medium-sized. With the read ending 3 residues before the CDR3 end, the germline J gene is used to fill in that end. This chain joins TRBV6-1 and TRBJ1-4; perhaps TRBD1 as D (6 bases). The CDR3 totals 15 residues. Germline V gene sequence: CDR1 MNHNS, CDR2 SASEGT. V dropped 4 bases and J dropped 7 bases, with 16 bases sitting between them. Partial CDR3 DNA: TGTGCCAGCAGTGCCCTCACAGGGTTTAGTGAAAAA. Amino acids: CASSALTGFSEK. The whole CDR3 protein reads CASSALTGFSEKLFF.

This clone occurred many times. The observed sequence ends 3 residues before the CDR3 terminus, with the missing tail filled in from the germline J gene. The chain carries TRBV7-6 and TRBJ2-3; a weak D match, TRBD2 (5 bases). Germline V lookup: CDR1 SGHVS, CDR2 FNYEAQ. The CDR3 has 15 amino acids. Between the trimmed V and J ends, which lost 5 bases and 2 bases, there was a span of 14 bases. CDR3 residues: CASSDAQRTTDTQYF. The sequenced CDR3 bases are TGTGCCAGCAGCGACGCCCAGCGGACCACAGATACG.

Sample share makes this clone medium-sized (0.01 to 0.1%). The read halts 3 residues ahead of the CDR3 end, with the missing end drawn from the germline J gene. The V gene is TRBV20-1, the J gene TRBJ2-1; 9 bases agree with TRBD2. Germline assignment: CDR1 DFQATT and CDR2 SNEGSKA (reference sequence). This CDR3 is built from 14 residues. The ends lost 1 base at V and 4 bases at J; junction bases unmatched: 2. The CDR3 bases that were read are TGCAGTGCTAGAGGGACTAGCGATTACAATGAG. Its translation is CSARGTSDYNE. The full CDR3 sequence reads CSARGTSDYNEQFF.

This clone was recorded many times. Read coverage stops 3 residues before the CDR3 terminus; the germline J gene supplies the remainder. The chain recombines TRBV29-1 with TRBJ1-2; TRBD1 is a possible D gene (5 bases). Trimming cost V 5 bases and J 4 bases, with 11 bases left between them. Germline assignment: CDR1 SQVTM and CDR2 ANQGSEA. CDR3 length equals 12 residues. The sequenced CDR3 bases are TGCAGCGTTCCCATGGGGCTCTATGGC. Encoded protein: CSVPMGLYG. The whole CDR3 sequence is CSVPMGLYGYTF. The full variable domain, its missing parts supplied by reference TRBV29-1 and TRBJ1-2, is SAVISQKPSRDICQRGTSLTIQCQVDSQVTMMFWYRQQPGQSLTLIATANQGSEATYESGFVIDKFPISRPNLTFSTLTVSNMSPEDSSIYLCSVPMGLYGYTFGSGTRLTVV.

This clone was seen only a few times. The read halts 3 residues ahead of the CDR3 end, with the missing end drawn from the germline J gene. This chain uses TRBV7-3 with TRBJ1-1, with D perhaps matching TRBD1 (6 bases). The CDR3 is 13 amino acids. Germline V CDR1 and CDR2: SGHTA, FQGTGA. V lost 5 bases and J 1 base, leaving 8 bases between the germline ends. CDR3 loop: CASSTQGNTEAFF. The CDR3 DNA, read in part, is TGTGCCAGCAGCACACAGGGGAACACTGAA.

This clone qualifies as medium-sized (0.01 to 0.1%). The sequenced fragment ends 3 residues before the CDR3 boundary, so the rest is inferred from the germline J gene. The chain recombines TRBV5-1 with TRBJ1-2, with TRBD1 identical over 7 bases. Per the germline V gene, CDR1 is SGHRS and CDR2 is YFSETQ. The CDR3 runs 14 residues. The CDR3 loop reads CASSLDRGERGYTF. CDR3 DNA (partial): TGCGCCAGCAGCTTGGACAGGGGAGAGCGAGGC.

In its sample, this clone ranks as medium-sized. Read sequence stops 3 residues before the CDR3 end, and the germline J gene provides the missing end. This chain connects TRBV2 to TRBJ2-7; TRBD2 matches 12 bases. The CDR3 extends over 15 amino acids. Germline CDR1 and CDR2: SNHLY and FYNNEI. Trimming at V came to 6 bases and at J to 2 bases, leaving 5 bases not matched to a gene. The CDR3 region is CASRPSGGAPYEQYF. The sequenced part of the CDR3 DNA is TGTGCCAGCAGACCTAGCGGGGGGGCCCCCTACGAG.

The sample holds a few counts of this clone. The DNA read from the CDR3 is TGTGCCGTGATGGAGGGCCAGGTTTTCGCTGAA. Translated, it gives CAVMEGQVFAE. In full, the CDR3 is CAVMEGQVFAEAFF. The V gene is TRBV19, the J gene TRBJ1-1; D is undetermined. The sequenced fragment ends 3 residues before the CDR3 boundary, so the rest is inferred from the germline J gene. V was pared by 11 bases and J by 6 bases, with 22 bases between. The V gene's germline CDR1 is LNHDA and CDR2 SQIVND (reference sequence). The CDR3 runs 14 residues.

By share, this clone counts as medium-sized. The read ends 3 residues early relative to the CDR3; the germline J gene fills the gap. The chain has TRBV2 and TRBJ2-1; a weak D match, TRBD2 (7 bases). The ends were cut back, 4 bases at V and 9 bases at J, with 22 bases in the middle. This CDR3 is built from 16 residues. From germline, CDR1 is SNHLY and CDR2 FYNNEI. The CDR3 reads CASSAVYGGGAPEQFF. The CDR3 DNA, read in part, is TGTGCCAGCAGTGCTGTTTACGGTGGGGGGGCCCCTGAG.

This clone was found a few times. The covered CDR3 bases are TGTGCCAGCAGCTCCGGGACAGAGAACACCGGGGAG. This codes for CASSSGTENTGE. The full CDR3 protein reads CASSSGTENTGELFF. The V gene is TRBV5-6, the J gene TRBJ2-2; TRBD1 matches 7 bases. The read gets to within 3 residues of the CDR3 end, and the germline J gene fills in the rest. Germline-derived CDR1 and CDR2 are SGHDT and YYEEEE. CDR3 length equals 15 residues. The trim removed 3 bases at V and 1 base at J, leaving 3 bases unmatched.